There are many counts of the clone carrying this T cell receptor (beta chain). This record belongs to a study of T cells in Graves' hyperthyroidism and ophthalmopathy. Template material for amplifying TCR beta CDR3 regions consisted of RNA transcripts. First-round RT-PCR of the TCR CDR3 relied on the HTBI primer set. TCRdb analysed the multiplex PCR reads with MiXCR anew, one entry per CDR3 protein. The table has approximately 410,000 distinct CDR3 sequences, approximately 13% seen once. Sequenced: blood. The sequence came from a woman aged 18-29 years with Graves' hyperthyroidism.

CDR3 sequence reads: CASSPSWGSGRALDTQYF. DNA of the CDR3: TGTGCCAGCAGCCCCTCTTGGGGGAGCGGGAGGGCCTTAGATACGCAGTATTTT. The rearrangement uses TRBV3-1 and TRBJ2-3; 10 bases fit TRBD2. Losses at the gene ends were 4 bases for V and 5 bases for J; bases not matched to a gene: 15. Germline assignment: CDR1 LGHDT and CDR2 YNNKEL (reference sequence). The CDR3 runs 18 residues.